This T cell receptor (beta chain) is from a study of control samples from healthy donors and cancer patients. CDR3 length: 14 residues. V was pared by 4 bases and J by 2 bases, with 12 bases between. Germline assignment: CDR1 SGHDT and CDR2 YYEEEE. Sequencing used immunoSEQ multiplex PCR; TCRdb keeps in-frame clones, though not all of them. Of around 58,000 clones listed, about 96% are singletons. Material for sequencing was blood. The rearrangement uses TRBV5-6 and TRBJ1-2, with a tentative D call TRBD1 (5 bases). The origin of this receptor is a woman aged 18-29 years in good health. The CDR3 reads CASSRIQENYGYTF. Here the CDR3 DNA reads TGTGCCAGCAGCCGGATACAGGAAAACTATGGCTACACCTTC. Looking up the rest from reference TRBV5-6 and TRBJ1-2 gives the full variable domain: DAGVTQSPTHLIKTRGQQVTLRCSPKSGHDTVSWYQQALGQGPQFIFQYYEEEERQRGNFPDRFSGHQFPNYSSELNVNALLLGDSALYLCASSRIQENYGYTFGSGTRLTVV.